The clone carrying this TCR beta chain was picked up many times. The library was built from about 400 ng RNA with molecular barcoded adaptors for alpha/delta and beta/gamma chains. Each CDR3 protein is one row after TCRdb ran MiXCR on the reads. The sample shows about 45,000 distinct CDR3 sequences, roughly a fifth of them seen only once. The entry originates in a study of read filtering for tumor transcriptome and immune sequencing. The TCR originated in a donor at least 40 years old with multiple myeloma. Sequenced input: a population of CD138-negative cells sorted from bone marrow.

The CDR3 sequence is CSVVGTSGSIETQYF. The CDR3 DNA reads TGCAGCGTTGTCGGGACTAGCGGGAGTATTGAGACCCAGTACTTC. The chain uses TRBV29-1 and TRBJ2-5; the match to TRBD2 covers 14 bases. Germline V CDR1 and CDR2: SQVTM, ANQGSEA. CDR3 size: 15 residues. V was pared by 4 bases and J by 5 bases, with 6 bases of the junction left unmatched.